This TCR beta chain was sequenced for a study of cytomegalovirus exposure and HLA in healthy donors. The PCR used 60 Vbeta and 13 Jbeta primers. TCRdb's copy holds only in-frame clones and misses some; the assay was immunoSEQ multiplex PCR. The sample includes some 100,000 clones, roughly three quarters seen only once; the top ten take around 3%. The CDR3 length is 15 residues. Trimming stripped 5 bases from V and 2 bases from J, with 13 bases between. The germline V gene encodes CDR1 LNHDA and CDR2 SQIVND (reference sequence). The sequencing input was PBMCs. This chain links TRBV19 with TRBJ1-5; D gene ambiguous. The clonotype was recovered from a male donor in good health and CMV-seropositive. CDR3: CASSLLAGRNQPQHF. The CDR3 DNA is TGTGCCAGTAGTCTGCTGGCGGGCCGCAATCAGCCCCAGCATTTT.